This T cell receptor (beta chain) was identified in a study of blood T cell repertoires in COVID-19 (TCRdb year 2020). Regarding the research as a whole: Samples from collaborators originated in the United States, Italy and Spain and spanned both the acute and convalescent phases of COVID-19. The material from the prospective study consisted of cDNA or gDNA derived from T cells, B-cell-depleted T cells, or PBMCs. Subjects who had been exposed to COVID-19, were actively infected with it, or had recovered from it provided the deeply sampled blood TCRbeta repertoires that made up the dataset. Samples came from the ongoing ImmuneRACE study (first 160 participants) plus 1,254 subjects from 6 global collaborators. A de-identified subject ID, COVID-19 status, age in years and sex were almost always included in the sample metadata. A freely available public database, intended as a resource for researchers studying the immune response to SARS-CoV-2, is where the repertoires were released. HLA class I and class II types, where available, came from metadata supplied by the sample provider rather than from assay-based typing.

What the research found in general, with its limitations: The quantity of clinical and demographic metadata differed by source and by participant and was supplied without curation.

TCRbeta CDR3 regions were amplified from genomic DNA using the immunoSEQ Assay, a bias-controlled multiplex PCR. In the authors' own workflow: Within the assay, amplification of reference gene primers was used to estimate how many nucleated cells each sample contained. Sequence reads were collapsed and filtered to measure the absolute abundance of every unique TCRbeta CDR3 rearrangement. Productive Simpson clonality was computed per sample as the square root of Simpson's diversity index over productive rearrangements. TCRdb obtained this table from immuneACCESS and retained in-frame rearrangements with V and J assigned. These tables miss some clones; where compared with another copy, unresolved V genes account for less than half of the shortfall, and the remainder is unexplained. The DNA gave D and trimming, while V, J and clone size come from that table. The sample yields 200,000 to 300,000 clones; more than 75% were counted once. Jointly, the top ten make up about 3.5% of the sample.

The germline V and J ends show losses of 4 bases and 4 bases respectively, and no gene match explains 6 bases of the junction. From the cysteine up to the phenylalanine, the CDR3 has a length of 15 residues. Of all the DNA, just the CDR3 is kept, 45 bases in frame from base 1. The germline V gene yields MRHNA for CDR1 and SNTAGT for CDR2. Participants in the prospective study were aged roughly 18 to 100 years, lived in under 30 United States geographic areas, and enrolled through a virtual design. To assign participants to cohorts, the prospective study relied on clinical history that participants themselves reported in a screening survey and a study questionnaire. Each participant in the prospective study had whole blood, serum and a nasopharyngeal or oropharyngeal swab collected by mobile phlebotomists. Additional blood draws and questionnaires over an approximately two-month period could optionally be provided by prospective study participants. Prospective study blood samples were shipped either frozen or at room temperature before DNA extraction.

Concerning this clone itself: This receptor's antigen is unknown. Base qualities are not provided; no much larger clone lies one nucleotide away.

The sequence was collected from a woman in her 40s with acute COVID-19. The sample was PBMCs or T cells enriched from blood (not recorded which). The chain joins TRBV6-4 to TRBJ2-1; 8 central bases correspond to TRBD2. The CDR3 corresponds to CASSVTAGAYNEQFF. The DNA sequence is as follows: TGTGCCAGCAGTGTCACAGCGGGGGCTTACAATGAGCAGTTCTTC.